What follows are 25 T cell receptor beta chains derived from one specimen sequenced in a study of T cells in Graves' hyperthyroidism and ophthalmopathy. The TCR beta CDR3 regions underwent amplification using RNA transcripts as the source. Primed by the HTBI set, a first-round RT-PCR was run on the TCR CDR3. One entry per CDR3 protein results from TCRdb running MiXCR on the multiplex PCR reads. Of 660,000 or so distinct CDR3 sequences listed, around 21% are singletons. What was sequenced was blood. These receptors were collected from a man aged 25-45 years with Graves' ophthalmopathy.

This clonotype has at least ten counts. The chain is built from TRBV2 and TRBJ1-5; D gene ambiguous. This CDR3 is 14 amino acids long. The germline CDR1 and CDR2 sequences are SNHLY and FYNNEI. Trimming took 5 bases from V and 0 from J, leaving 8 bases between them. This chain's CDR3 is CASSPGLSNQPQHF. As DNA, the CDR3 is TGTGCCAGCAGTCCAGGCCTTAGCAATCAGCCCCAGCATTTT.

The gene calls are TRBV4-1 and TRBJ2-1; a possible D gene is TRBD2 (6 bases). The CDR3 length is 15 residues. V gave up 8 bases and J gave up 5 bases, with 19 bases separating them. Germline CDR1 is MGHRA and CDR2 is YSYEKL. The CDR3 region has the DNA TGCGCCAGCGGACTCGGGCTAGCGTCCCACAATGAGCAGTTCTTC. This encodes CASGLGLASHNEQFF.

About this clonotype: This sequence may be a read error, since a much larger clone differs from it by one base. V gene TRBV12-3 or TRBV12-4 combines with J gene TRBJ1-5; 12 bases match TRBD1. This CDR3 comprises 15 residues. CDR3 amino acids: CAGSRGQGANQPQHF. As DNA, the CDR3 is TGTGCCGGCAGCCGGGGACAGGGGGCGAATCAGCCCCAGCATTTT.

The chain links TRBV7-8 to TRBJ1-3; D not resolved. There are 14 residues in the CDR3. The V end lost 1 base, the J end lost 5 bases, and 9 bases lay between the germline ends. Germline CDR1 is SGHVS and CDR2 is FQNEAQ. CDR3 residues: CASSLGQARNTIYF. CDR3 DNA sequence: TGTGCCAGCAGCTTAGGGCAGGCCCGAAACACCATATATTTT.

V usage is TRBV30 and J usage is TRBJ2-1; 7 bases are shared with TRBD2. CDR3 length equals 16 residues. Germline lookup yields CDR1 GTSNPN and CDR2 SVGIG (reference sequence). Trimming cost V 0 bases and J 6 bases; bases outside gene matches: 11. The DNA for the CDR3 is TGTGCCTGGAGTGTAATGACTAGCTCTTTTGGCAATGAGCAGTTCTTC. Translation: CAWSVMTSSFGNEQFF.

This clonotype was counted many times. The chain recombines TRBV5-1 with TRBJ2-1; D is unresolved. The CDR3 contains 15 residues. Germline V gives CDR1 SGHRS, CDR2 YFSETQ. V was pared by 0 bases and J by 2 bases, with 9 bases between. CDR3 residues: CASSLGGDAYNEQFF. CDR3 bases: TGCGCCAGCAGCTTGGGTGGAGACGCCTACAATGAGCAGTTCTTC.

This clonotype was seen at least ten times. The chain carries TRBV11-1 and TRBJ2-3; the D gene is possibly TRBD2 (6 bases). CDR3 size: 17 residues. CDR1 and CDR2 from the germline V gene are SGHAT and FQDESV (reference sequence). The V gene lost 0 bases and the J gene lost 5 bases, with 18 bases spanning the gap. CDR3 DNA: TGTGCCAGCAGCTTAGCGCCCCCTAAAGCGGGCAGAGATACGCAGTATTTT. Its translation: CASSLAPPKAGRDTQYF.

There are a few counts of this clonotype. This chain joins TRBV7-8 and TRBJ2-7, with TRBD2 as a possible D gene (6 bases). Trimming left V 5 bases short and J 1 base short, with 18 bases between. Germline CDR1 and CDR2: SGHVS and FQNEAQ. CDR3 size: 16 residues. In DNA form, the CDR3 reads TGTGCCAGCAGCCCTGGGGGGTCTAGCTCTTCCTACGAGCAGTACTTC. This translates into CASSPGGSSSSYEQYF. Full variable domain (remainder filled in from reference TRBV7-8 and TRBJ2-7): GAGVSQSPRYKVAKRGQDVALRCDPISGHVSLFWYQQALGQGPEFLTYFQNEAQLDKSGLPSDRFFAERPEGSVSTLKIQRTQQEDSAVYLCASSPGGSSSSYEQYFGPGTRLTVT.

This chain links TRBV10-1 with TRBJ2-5, with 8 nucleotides matching TRBD2. V shed 2 bases and J 2 bases; nucleotides not matched to a gene: 7. The CDR3 extends over 16 amino acids. Looked up from germline, CDR1 is WNHNN and CDR2 is SYGVQD (reference sequence). The CDR3 spells CASSEAGAGEQETQYF. The CDR3 coding sequence is TGCGCCAGCAGTGAGGCGGGAGCGGGAGAGCAAGAGACCCAGTACTTC.

Only a few counts were recorded for this clonotype. The chain uses TRBV7-9 and TRBJ2-1; the match to TRBD1 covers 7 bases. Unmatched junction bases numbered 6, after V lost 3 bases and J lost 1 base. The CDR3 totals 16 residues. In germline, CDR1 is SEHNR, CDR2 FQNEAQ (reference sequence). The DNA for the CDR3 is TGTGCCAGCAGCTTTAGACAGGGTAGGTCCTACAATGAGCAGTTCTTC. Amino acids: CASSFRQGRSYNEQFF.

Comments on this clonotype: This clone may be a read error of a much larger clone one base away. The chain joins TRBV5-1 to TRBJ2-1; TRBD2 aligns across 8 bases. Trimming took 4 bases from V and 2 from J; bases not matched to a gene: 5. This CDR3 contains 15 residues. CDR1 and CDR2 from the germline V gene are SGHRS and YFSETQ. CDR3 sequence: CASSRAGVPYNEQFF. CDR3 DNA: TGCGCCAGCAGCCGAGCGGGAGTTCCCTACAATGAGCAGTTCTTC. Variable domain in full (rest from reference TRBV5-1 and TRBJ2-1): KAGVTQTPRYLIKTRGQQVTLSCSPISGHRSVSWYQQTPGQGLQFLFEYFSETQRNKGNFPGRFSGRQFSNSRSEMNVSTLELGDSALYLCASSRAGVPYNEQFFGPGTRLTVL.

The chain carries TRBV20-1 and TRBJ2-1; the D is unclear. The germline CDR1 and CDR2 sequences are DFQATT and SNEGSKA (reference sequence). The V end was cut by 2 bases, the J end by 5 bases, with 10 bases between. There are 13 residues in the CDR3. The CDR3 DNA reads as TGCAGTGCTAGAATCGGGCAGAACAATGAGCAGTTCTTC. Translated, it gives CSARIGQNNEQFF.

The chain is built from TRBV27 and TRBJ2-2; perhaps TRBD2 as D (7 bases). Looked up from germline, CDR1 is MNHEY and CDR2 is SMNVEV (reference sequence). V shed 5 bases and J shed 4 bases, with 20 bases lying between them. The CDR3 consists of 17 residues. CDR3 protein: CASSTVRRGGGTGELFF. The CDR3 DNA follows: TGTGCCAGCAGTACCGTCCGGAGGGGGGGGGGCACCGGGGAGCTGTTTTTT.

V usage is TRBV7-6 and J usage is TRBJ2-3; D not resolved. V dropped 5 bases and J dropped 0 bases, with 6 bases sitting between them. The CDR3 is 13 amino acids. The germline CDR1 and CDR2 sequences are SGHVS and FNYEAQ. The CDR3 is CASSRHSTDTQYF. CDR3 DNA: TGTGCCAGCAGCAGGCATAGCACAGATACGCAGTATTTT.

This chain joins TRBV19 and TRBJ2-1; 7 nucleotides align to TRBD2. This CDR3 is 15 amino acids long. CDR1 LNHDA and CDR2 SQIVND come from the germline V gene (reference sequence). The V and J ends lost 5 bases and 0 bases, in that order; junction bases with no gene match: 4. CDR3 region: CASSEAGPSYNEQFF. CDR3 nucleotides: TGTGCCAGTAGTGAAGCGGGACCCTCCTACAATGAGCAGTTCTTC.

This clonotype came up many times. This chain links TRBV7-2 with TRBJ1-2; D is perhaps TRBD1 (6 bases). The CDR3 contains 13 residues. In germline, CDR1 is SGHTA, CDR2 FQGNSA. The V end lost 3 bases, the J end lost 4 bases, and 9 bases lay between the germline ends. CDR3 coding DNA: TGTGCCAGCAGCTTGGTAGGGGGCTATGGCTACACCTTC. It codes for CASSLVGGYGYTF. Supplemented by reference TRBV7-2 and TRBJ1-2, the full variable domain reads GAGVSQSPSNKVTEKGKDVELRCDPISGHTALYWYRQSLGQGLEFLIYFQGNSAPDKSGLPSDRFSAERTGGSVSTLTIQRTQQEDSAVYLCASSLVGGYGYTFGSGTRLTVV.

This clonotype has a count of ten or more. The chain joins TRBV7-2 to TRBJ2-5; 8 bases align to TRBD2. With 1 base clipped from V and 1 base from J, the junction kept 8 bases outside the gene matches. Germline V CDR1 and CDR2: SGHTA, FQGNSA. The CDR3 is 17 residues long. CDR3 protein: CASSLGTPTSGQETQYF. Here the CDR3 DNA reads TGTGCCAGCAGCTTAGGGACCCCCACTAGCGGCCAAGAGACCCAGTACTTC.

This clonotype was seen more than once but under ten times. The rearrangement uses TRBV27 and TRBJ2-5; D is perhaps TRBD1 (6 bases). The ends were cut back, 6 bases at V and 2 bases at J, with 13 bases in the middle. The CDR3 sequence is 14 residues long. CDR1 and CDR2 (germline): MNHEY, SMNVEV (reference sequence). The CDR3 loop reads CASSPQGRQETQYF. CDR3 bases: TGTGCCAGCAGCCCCCAGGGGCGGCAAGAGACCCAGTACTTC.

This clonotype was detected a few times. This chain uses TRBV27 with TRBJ2-5, with D possibly TRBD2 on 7 matching bases. The CDR3 length is 11 residues. Germline V gives CDR1 MNHEY, CDR2 SMNVEV (reference sequence). CDR3 region: CTTGGGETQYF. The CDR3 DNA reads TGTACGACGGGGGGCGGAGAGACCCAGTACTTC.

V and J are TRBV10-3 and TRBJ1-1, with TRBD1 matching 7 bases. Losses at the gene ends were 6 bases for V and 7 bases for J; bases not matched to a gene: 5. Germline lookup yields CDR1 ENHRY and CDR2 SYGVKD. The CDR3 totals 12 residues. CDR3 loop: CAIRRDSSEAFF. The CDR3 DNA reads TGTGCCATCAGGAGGGACAGCAGTGAAGCTTTCTTT.

In the case of this clonotype: A read error may explain this, as a much larger clone is one base away. The chain couples TRBV5-1 to TRBJ2-3; D possibly corresponds to TRBD1 (5 bases). Deletions cut 4 bases from V and 4 bases from J, with 19 bases between. This CDR3 region has 16 residues. The germline CDR1 and CDR2 sequences are SGHRS and YFSETQ. The CDR3 sequence is CASSTTPGSSADTQYF. The CDR3 coding sequence is TGCGCCAGCAGCACCACGCCAGGGTCCTCAGCAGATACGCAGTATTTT.

This chain links TRBV19 with TRBJ2-1; the match to TRBD2 covers 8 bases. The CDR3 extends over 20 amino acids. The germline V gene encodes CDR1 LNHDA and CDR2 SQIVND (reference sequence). J was trimmed by 6 bases and V by 6 bases; bases with no gene match: 25. The CDR3: CASSKPSGGRQKVYGNEQFF. The CDR3 coding sequence is TGTGCCAGTAGCAAACCCTCGGGCGGGAGGCAAAAGGTCTACGGCAATGAGCAGTTCTTC.

This chain joins TRBV30 and TRBJ1-2; TRBD1 matches 7 bases. The length of the CDR3 is 14 residues. Germline V gene sequence: CDR1 GTSNPN, CDR2 SVGIG (reference sequence). V was clipped by 8 bases and J by 6 bases; unmatched bases: 15. The chain's CDR3 is CAQGSGQGVNGYTF. The CDR3 coding sequence is TGTGCCCAGGGCTCGGGGCAGGGGGTGAATGGCTACACCTTC.

A word on this clonotype: The junction and the germline gene differ at one end; a read error may be behind it. The chain joins TRBV11-2 to TRBJ2-3; the D is unclear. CDR1 is SGHAT and CDR2 is FQNNGV in the germline V gene. The CDR3 has 14 residues. The CDR3, as DNA: TGTGCCAGCAGCCCCCCGAGTAGCATAGATACGCAGTATTTT. Amino acids: CASSPPSSIDTQYF.

The table lists this clonotype with a few counts. This chain joins TRBV28 and TRBJ2-4; a weak D match, TRBD2 (6 bases). The ends were cut back, 3 bases at V and 3 bases at J, with 9 bases in the middle. This CDR3 contains 14 residues. The germline CDR1 and CDR2 sequences are MDHEN and SYDVKM. CDR3 DNA: TGTGCCAGCAGTTTCGGCGGGGACAAAAACATTCAGTACTTC. It encodes CASSFGGDKNIQYF.